A selection of T cell receptor beta chains follows, all from one sample in a study of cytomegalovirus exposure and HLA in healthy donors. The method was immunoSEQ multiplex PCR; TCRdb's version includes in-frame clones alone and lacks a portion of them. This table holds about 140,000 clones, 60% to 80% found once. Sequenced material: PBMCs. The receptors come from a woman in her 40s in good health and CMV-seronegative. Each CDR3 is given with its conserved first and last residue. D genes are given only for firm matches. Clone size is stated in some rows and not others, as once, few, many or a class when expanded.

TRBJ1-5,TRBV6-1,.,.,TGTGCCAGCAGTGCGGCAGGGGTTCAGCCCCAGCATTTT,CASSAAGVQPQHF
TRBJ1-2,TRBV29-1,TRBD1,.,TGCAGCGTTGACTACACAGGGGGCTATGGCTACACCTTC,CSVDYTGGYGYTF
TRBJ2-7,TRBV7-3,.,.,TGCGCCAGCAGCCAAGACCCCAACAGTCACTACGAGCAGTACTTC,CASSQDPNSHYEQYF
TRBJ2-2,TRBV19,TRBD1,.,TGTGCCAGTAGTACAGGACAGGGTGCCGGGGAGCTGTTTTTT,CASSTGQGAGELFF
TRBJ2-7,TRBV11-2,.,.,TGTGCCAGCAGCTTAGTTCACACACCCCTTGCTTACGAGCAGTACTTC,CASSLVHTPLAYEQYF
TRBJ1-1,TRBV7-9,.,.,TGTGCCAGCAGCCCGACGGTAGGGGTGGGTGAAGCTTTCTTT,CASSPTVGVGEAFF
TRBJ2-3,TRBV5-4,.,.,TGTGCCAGCAGCCGGACAGCAGATACGCAGTATTTT,CASSRTADTQYF
TRBJ1-6,TRBV21-1,.,few,TGTGCCAGCAGCAAAGTGGCGGCGCCCGCTAATTCACCCCTCCACTTT,CASSKVAAPANSPLHF
TRBJ2-7,TRBV5-1,TRBD1,.,TGCGCCAGCAGCCCTAGTTCACAGGGGAGTCCCTACGAGCAGTACTTC,CASSPSSQGSPYEQYF
TRBJ2-7,TRBV7-9,.,.,TGTTCCAGCAGCTCCCCCCCCGGGTTCGACGAGCAGTACTTC,CSSSSPPGFDEQYF
TRBJ1-1,TRBV5-4,.,few,TGTGCCAGCAGCGTCCCCGCCGGGTCTTCTGAAGCTTTCTTT,CASSVPAGSSEAFF
TRBJ2-1,TRBV7-3,TRBD2,.,TGTGCCAGCAGCTGGGGGCGGGAGGTAACCTACAATGAGCAGTTCTTC,CASSWGREVTYNEQFF
TRBJ1-1,TRBV13,TRBD1,.,TGTGCCAGCAGCTTAGGGGAGACAGGGGGAGCTTTCTTT,CASSLGETGGAFF
TRBJ2-1,TRBV10-1,.,.,TGCGCCAGCAGTGAGTCGGGAGCGAACTCCTACAATGAGCAGTTCTTC,CASSESGANSYNEQFF
TRBJ2-5,TRBV5-1,TRBD2,once,TGCGCCAGCAGCCCCTACACCGGGGGGGAGACCCAGTACTTC,CASSPYTGGETQYF
TRBJ2-4,TRBV7-6,TRBD1,few,TGTGCCAGCAGCTCCCCGGGACAGGGAGACATTCAGTACTTC,CASSSPGQGDIQYF
TRBJ2-1,TRBV11-3,TRBD1,.,TGTGCCAGCAGCAACCGGGACAGATACAATGAGCAGTTCTTC,CASSNRDRYNEQFF
TRBJ2-1,TRBV10-3,.,.,TGTGCCATCATGGCCCCGACGGGGAGCAATGAGCAGTTCTTC,CAIMAPTGSNEQFF
TRBJ1-2,TRBV6-6,TRBD1,.,TGTGCCAGCAGCCAAGGGACAGTTACTCCTAACTATGGCTACACCTTC,CASSQGTVTPNYGYTF
TRBJ2-2,TRBV28,.,.,TGTGCCAGCAGGGGGGACTCCAACACCGGGGAGCTGTTTTTT,CASRGDSNTGELFF
TRBJ2-5,TRBV7-2,.,.,TGTGCCAGCCTCTTAGGAGGGGGCTCAGAGACCCAGTACTTC,CASLLGGGSETQYF
TRBJ2-7,TRBV27,.,few,TGTGCCAGCAGTTTAGCCGGGGAAACCTACGAGCAGTACTTC,CASSLAGETYEQYF
TRBJ2-7,TRBV11-2,.,.,TGTGCCAGCAGCTTAATGTCGTACGAGCAGTACTTC,CASSLMSYEQYF
TRBJ2-7,TRBV6-1,TRBD1,once,TGTGCCAGCACGGCCGGGACAGGGGCCTACGAGCAGTACTTC,CASTAGTGAYEQYF
TRBJ2-5,TRBV7-6,TRBD2,.,TGTGCCAGCAGCTCCTCAGCGGGAGGGCACCCAGAGACCCAGTACTTC,CASSSSAGGHPETQYF
TRBJ2-7,TRBV28,TRBD2,.,TGTGCCAGCAGGGAAAGCGGGGGGTACGAGCAGTACTTC,CASRESGGYEQYF
TRBJ2-1,TRBV4-1,TRBD2,.,TGCGCCAGCAGCCACCGACTAGCGGGGGGCCACAATGAGCAGTTCTTC,CASSHRLAGGHNEQFF
TRBJ1-4,TRBV2,.,.,TGTGCCAGCATGGGCAGGGGCGTTGGTGAAAAACTGTTTTTT,CASMGRGVGEKLFF
TRBJ2-4,TRBV7-2,.,.,TGTGCCAGCAGCTTAGTCAGGGATGTGGGAAACATTCAGTACTTC,CASSLVRDVGNIQYF
TRBJ2-7,TRBV28,TRBD1,.,TGTGCCAGCAGTTTAGTGGGACAGGGATACGAGCAGTACTTC,CASSLVGQGYEQYF
TRBJ1-2,TRBV11-3,.,.,TGTGCCAGCAGCCCAAGCAGGGGCAGGGGCTACACCTTC,CASSPSRGRGYTF
TRBJ2-2,TRBV5-1,.,once,TGCGCCAGCAGCTCCGGGACGAACACCGGGGAGCTGTTTTTT,CASSSGTNTGELFF
TRBJ2-7,TRBV6-1,.,.,TGTGCCAGTCAGGGAATTTCGATCTACGAGCAGTACTTC,CASQGISIYEQYF
TRBJ1-5,TRBV7-3,TRBD1,.,TGTGCCAGCAGCTGGGACAGGGCTACCCAGCCCCAGCATTTT,CASSWDRATQPQHF
TRBJ1-4,TRBV7-2,TRBD1,.,TGTGCCAGCAGCTCTATTGGACAGGGAGGTTCTGAAAAACTGTTTTTT,CASSSIGQGGSEKLFF
TRBJ1-4,TRBV7-2,.,.,TGTGCCAGCAGCTTAGGACGGGCGGGAACAACTAATGAAAAACTGTTTTTT,CASSLGRAGTTNEKLFF
TRBJ2-7,TRBV5-1,.,.,TGCGCCAGCAGCTTGTCTTCCTTTGGTGGTGGCAGGTCCGAGCAGTACTTC,CASSLSSFGGGRSEQYF
TRBJ1-2,TRBV28,.,.,TGTGCCAGCAGTCCGACATGGCGTGGCTACACCTTC,CASSPTWRGYTF
TRBJ1-1,TRBV27,TRBD1,.,TGTGCCAGCAGCCCACAGCCGACAGGGGAAGCTTTCTTT,CASSPQPTGEAFF
TRBJ1-1,TRBV28,TRBD1,few,TGTGCCAGCAGTCTCCGGACAGGCGGAACTACTGAAGCTTTCTTT,CASSLRTGGTTEAFF
TRBJ1-2,TRBV19,.,.,TGTGCCAGTAGCGCCGGGGGTGACCTCTATGGCTACACCTTC,CASSAGGDLYGYTF
TRBJ2-5,TRBV5-5,.,once,TGTGCCAGCAGCTTGGTGGTCAGCCAAGAGACCCAGTACTTC,CASSLVVSQETQYF
TRBJ2-7,TRBV15,TRBD2,few,TGTGCCACCAGCAGATCGTTAGCGGGGGGGCAGGACGAGCAGTACTTC,CATSRSLAGGQDEQYF
TRBJ2-5,TRBV19,TRBD2,.,TGTGCCAGTAGTAGAAGCGGGGGGTCCCCCCGGAGTGAGACCCAGTACTTC,CASSRSGGSPRSETQYF
TRBJ1-2,TRBV6-6,.,once,TGTGCCAGCAGTTACGGTCCGGATGGCTACACCTTC,CASSYGPDGYTF
TRBJ1-6,TRBV5-1,TRBD1,.,TGCGCCAGCAGCTTGGTGGCGGGACAGGGAAATTCACCCCTCCACTTT,CASSLVAGQGNSPLHF